A single sample gave rise to the 25 T cell receptor beta chains below, sequenced in a study of T cell repertoires in cytomegalovirus infection. Using its own MiXCR run on the reads, TCRdb lists one record per CDR3 protein. This sample has about 830,000 distinct CDR3 sequences; approximately 32% occur once, and the top ten carry around 12%. The antigens of these receptors remain unknown. This specimen was cultured CD8+ T cells from PBMCs, taken from culture after CMV antigen stimulation. These receptors originate from a human donor in good health (CMV status not recorded). Some clones in this sample may be carry-over from other donors' samples.

Note on this clonotype: One junction end does not reproduce the germline sequence, and a read error may be involved. The chain is built from TRBV5-4 and TRBJ2-1, with 9 bases lining up with TRBD1. The CDR3 is 15 residues long. The germline V gene has CDR1 SGHNT and CDR2 YYREEE (reference sequence). CDR3 protein: CASRQGQGDYNEQFF. The CDR3 DNA reads as TGCGCCAGCAGGCAGGGACAGGGAGATTACAATGAGCAGTTCTTC.

This clonotype was observed many times. The chain couples TRBV6-1 to TRBJ1-2; TRBD1 is a possible D gene (5 bases). V shed 6 bases and J shed 3 bases, with 17 bases lying between them. CDR1 is MNHNS and CDR2 is SASEGT in the germline V gene. The CDR3 consists of 15 residues. In nucleotides, the CDR3 is TGTGCCAGCAGGCCATATACGGACACCGACTATGGCTACACCTTC. This codes for CASRPYTDTDYGYTF.

This clonotype was seen more than once but under ten times. The gene calls are TRBV7-9 and TRBJ2-5; D unresolved. The germline CDR1 and CDR2 sequences are SEHNR and FQNEAQ (reference sequence). The CDR3 is made up of 15 amino acids. With 0 bases removed from V and 4 bases from J, the gap between germline ends came to 12 bases. This chain's CDR3 is CASSLARRLGETQYF. In nucleotides, the CDR3 is TGTGCCAGCAGCTTAGCGCGACGGTTGGGAGAGACCCAGTACTTC.

The chain joins TRBV28 to TRBJ2-3; D ambiguous. Germline V gene data show CDR1 as MDHEN and CDR2 as SYDVKM. Trimming took off 4 bases at V and 0 bases at J, with 14 bases between the two ends. The CDR3 length is 16 residues. The CDR3 DNA reads TGTGCCAGCAGTTCACCCCTCGCGGAGAGCACAGATACGCAGTATTTT. Translating gives CASSSPLAESTDTQYF.

The CDR3 spells CASSRRQGSTTDTQYF. The CDR3 bases are TGTGCCAGCAGCCGACGACAGGGGAGTACCACAGATACGCAGTATTTT. V is TRBV5-6 and J is TRBJ2-3; 8 nucleotides align to TRBD1. This CDR3 has 16 amino acids. CDR1 and CDR2 (germline): SGHDT, YYEEEE. V trimming: 4 bases; J trimming: 2 bases; junction bases outside the gene matches: 9.

This clonotype was observed a single time. The chain links TRBV2 to TRBJ2-3, with 10 bases lining up with TRBD2. Germline values: CDR1 SNHLY, CDR2 FYNNEI. The junction had 4 bases not matched to a gene; V was cut back by 2 bases and J by 2 bases. This CDR3 is built from 16 residues. The CDR3 sequence is CASSESLAGDTDTQYF. The CDR3 nucleotides are TGTGCCAGCAGTGAATCTCTAGCGGGGGACACAGATACGCAGTATTTT.

This clonotype was counted only a few times. A much larger clone is a single base away; this may be a read error. The chain has TRBV7-2 and TRBJ1-1, with D maybe TRBD1 (5 bases). Trimming stripped 4 bases from V and 3 bases from J, with 18 bases between. This CDR3 has 16 amino acids. Germline CDR1 and CDR2: SGHTA and FQGNSA. CDR3 sequence: CASSYRTWGSDTEAFF. The DNA of the CDR3 is TGTGCCAGCAGCTACCGGACATGGGGAAGTGACACTGAAGCTTTCTTT.

Notes on this clonotype: Possible read error: a much larger clone is one base away. This chain uses TRBV7-6 with TRBJ2-3; D not resolved. From germline, CDR1 is SGHVS and CDR2 FNYEAQ. This CDR3 is built from 13 residues. CDR3: CVSSPHERDTQYF. The CDR3 DNA follows: TGTGTCAGCAGCCCCCACGAGAGGGATACGCAGTATTTT.

Many counts were recorded for this clonotype. The chain is built from TRBV5-6 and TRBJ2-7, with D perhaps matching TRBD1 (5 bases). Trimming removed 2 bases from V and 3 bases from J, with 9 bases in between. This CDR3 spans 13 amino acids. CDR1 SGHDT and CDR2 YYEEEE come from the germline V gene. CDR3 amino acids: CASSLGASYEQYV. The CDR3 DNA sequence: TGTGCCAGCAGCTTAGGGGCAAGCTACGAGCAGTACGTC.

The chain joins TRBV14 to TRBJ1-3; possible D gene TRBD1, 6 bases. The CDR3 totals 15 residues. V lost 5 bases to trimming and J lost 2 bases, with 13 bases between them. CDR1 and CDR2 from the germline V gene are SGHDN and FVKESK. The CDR3 is CASSVHREPGNTIYF. CDR3 DNA sequence: TGTGCCAGCAGCGTCCACAGGGAGCCTGGAAACACCATATATTTT.

This clonotype was seen more than once but under ten times. The J gene is TRBJ2-1, the V gene TRBV9, with 9 bases fitting TRBD2. There are 16 residues in the CDR3. CDR1 and CDR2 (germline): SGDLS, YYNGEE. Losses at the gene ends were 1 base for V and 0 bases for J; bases not matched to a gene: 2. The CDR3 region is CASSVRRGGSYNEQFF. As DNA, the CDR3 is TGTGCCAGCAGCGTAAGGCGGGGGGGCTCCTACAATGAGCAGTTCTTC.

In its sample, this clonotype was seen many times. V usage is TRBV7-2 and J usage is TRBJ2-1; D uncertain. Deletions cut 4 bases from V and 1 base from J, with 8 bases between. Germline CDR1 is SGHTA and CDR2 is FQGNSA. This CDR3 is 14 amino acids long. The CDR3 reads CASSYGPSYNEQFF. CDR3 nucleotides: TGTGCCAGCAGCTACGGACCATCCTACAATGAGCAGTTCTTC.

Many counts were recorded for this clonotype. The CDR3, as DNA: TGTGCCAGCTCACCACCGGGGGAAGCTTTCTTT. Amino acids: CASSPPGEAFF. The chain employs TRBV18 and TRBJ1-1; no reliable D call. CDR3 size: 11 residues. Looked up from germline, CDR1 is KGHSH and CDR2 is LQKENI. V lost 0 bases to trimming and J lost 8 bases, with 4 bases between them.

Note on this clonotype: One end of the junction fails to match germline, which may point to a read error. CDR3 in amino acids: CASSQDRAGGNSPLHF. The CDR3 DNA follows: TGCGCCAGCAGCCAAGATCGAGCAGGGGGGAATTCCCCCCTCCACTTT. The gene calls are TRBV4-3 and TRBJ1-6, with 7 bases lining up with TRBD1. Germline CDR1 reads LGHNA; CDR2 reads YSLEER. CDR3 length: 16 amino acids.

The rearrangement uses TRBV19 and TRBJ2-3; 9 bases align to TRBD1. CDR3 length: 15 residues. Germline V CDR1 and CDR2: LNHDA, SQIVND (reference sequence). J was trimmed by 0 bases and V by 4 bases; bases with no gene match: 2. This chain's CDR3 is CASSTGQGSTDTQYF. The DNA for the CDR3 is TGTGCCAGTAGTACCGGACAGGGGAGCACAGATACGCAGTATTTT.

V gene TRBV6-6 combines with J gene TRBJ2-7; D is unresolved. Trimming stripped 0 bases from V and 7 bases from J, with 7 bases between. CDR1 and CDR2 from the germline V gene are MNHNY and SVGAGI (reference sequence). This CDR3 spans 12 amino acids. Here the CDR3 reads CASSYSQREQYF. As DNA, the CDR3 is TGTGCCAGCAGTTACTCTCAAAGGGAGCAGTACTTC.

This clonotype showed up many times. The chain combines TRBV12-3 or TRBV12-4 with TRBJ1-2, with unresolved D. Trimming took 2 bases from V and 8 from J, leaving 18 bases between them. This CDR3 spans 15 amino acids. The DNA of the CDR3 is TGTGCCAGCAGTTTAAACCCCGGGGTACTCGGGGGCTACACCTTC. Amino acids: CASSLNPGVLGGYTF.

CDR3 region: CASSPWGSGVPGGTDTQYF. For the CDR3, the DNA is TGTGCCAGCAGCCCCTGGGGGAGCGGGGTCCCCGGGGGCACAGATACGCAGTATTTT. The rearrangement links TRBV11-2 to TRBJ2-3; 7 bases map to TRBD2. The V gene's germline CDR1 is SGHAT and CDR2 FQNNGV. This CDR3 region has 19 residues. The J segment lost 1 base and the V segment lost 5 bases, leaving 18 bases of the junction unmatched.

The chain is built from TRBV11-3 and TRBJ2-3; 7 nucleotides match TRBD2. Germline values: CDR1 SGHNT, CDR2 YENEEA. This CDR3 comprises 16 residues. V lost 2 bases and J lost 2; bases outside the gene matches: 7. CDR3 loop: CASSLRGTSVTDTQYF. The DNA for the CDR3 is TGTGCCAGCAGCTTAAGGGGAACTAGCGTCACAGATACGCAGTATTTT.

The chain is built from TRBV7-9 and TRBJ1-2, with 7 bases fitting TRBD1. V lost 2 bases and J lost 4; bases outside the gene matches: 1. This CDR3 spans 13 amino acids. Germline assignment: CDR1 SEHNR and CDR2 FQNEAQ (reference sequence). This CDR3 is CASSLPGGYGYTF. The DNA for the CDR3 is TGTGCCAGCAGCTTACCAGGGGGCTATGGCTACACCTTC.

This clonotype has ten or more counts. This chain connects TRBV7-3 to TRBJ2-3, with D perhaps TRBD1 (5 bases). Looked up from germline, CDR1 is SGHTA and CDR2 is FQGTGA. The CDR3 consists of 15 residues. V was shortened by 0 bases and J by 3 bases, with 10 bases between the two germline ends. In DNA form, the CDR3 reads TGTGCCAGCAGCTTAACCAGGGCGGTGACAGATACGCAGTATTTT. It yields the protein CASSLTRAVTDTQYF.

This clonotype has only a few counts. Here the CDR3 DNA reads TGTGCCAGCTCACCATCCAACCCCGGGACAGGAAACACCATATATTTT. Its translation: CASSPSNPGTGNTIYF. The chain combines TRBV18 with TRBJ1-3; D possibly corresponds to TRBD1 (6 bases). V lost 2 bases and J 4 bases, leaving 15 bases between the germline ends. The CDR3 is 16 residues long. Germline V CDR1 and CDR2: KGHSH, LQKENI.

V gene TRBV5-6 combines with J gene TRBJ2-7; 11 bases are a match to TRBD2. V shed 5 bases and J 6 bases; nucleotides not matched to a gene: 10. Germline values: CDR1 SGHDT, CDR2 YYEEEE. The CDR3 spans 15 residues. The CDR3 nucleotides read TGTGCCAGCAGACGCCTAGCGGGGGGCGCCTTCGAGCAGTACGTC. Its protein is CASRRLAGGAFEQYV.

This clonotype was detected only a few times. The J gene is TRBJ2-5, the V gene TRBV15; TRBD1 matches at 8 bases. With 3 bases clipped from V and 5 bases from J, the junction kept 2 bases outside the gene matches. The CDR3 loop spans 13 amino acids. CDR1 and CDR2 from the germline V gene are LNHNV and YYDKDF (reference sequence). CDR3 in amino acids: CATSRDRAETQYF. The CDR3, as DNA: TGTGCCACCAGCAGGGACAGGGCGGAGACCCAGTACTTC. The variable domain in full, with the rest retrieved from reference TRBV15 and TRBJ2-5, is DAMVIQNPRYQVTQFGKPVTLSCSQTLNHNVMYWYQQKSSQAPKLLFHYYDKDFNNEADTPDNFQSRRPNTSFCFLDIRSPGLGDTAMYLCATSRDRAETQYFGPGTRLLVL.

This clonotype was observed many times. J is TRBJ2-3 and V is TRBV7-8; 8 bases agree with TRBD2. V shed 1 base and J 11 bases; nucleotides not matched to a gene: 8. Germline CDR1 and CDR2: SGHVS and FQNEAQ. CDR3 size: 14 residues. CDR3 in amino acids: CASSLVSGAMEQYF. The CDR3 DNA is TGTGCCAGCAGCTTAGTTAGCGGGGCAATGGAGCAGTATTTT.